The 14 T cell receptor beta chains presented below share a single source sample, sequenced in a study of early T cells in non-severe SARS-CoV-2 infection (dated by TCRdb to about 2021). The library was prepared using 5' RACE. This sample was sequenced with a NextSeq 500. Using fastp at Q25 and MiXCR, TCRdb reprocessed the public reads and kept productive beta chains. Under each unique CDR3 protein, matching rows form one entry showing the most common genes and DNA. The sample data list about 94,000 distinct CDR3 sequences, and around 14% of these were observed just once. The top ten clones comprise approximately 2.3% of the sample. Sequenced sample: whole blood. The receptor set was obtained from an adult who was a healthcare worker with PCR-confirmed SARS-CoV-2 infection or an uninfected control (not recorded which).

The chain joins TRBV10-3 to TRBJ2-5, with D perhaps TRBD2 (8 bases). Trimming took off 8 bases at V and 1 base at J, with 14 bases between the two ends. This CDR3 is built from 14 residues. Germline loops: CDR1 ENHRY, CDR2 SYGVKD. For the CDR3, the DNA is TGTGCCATCGGACTAGCAGGGGGCCAAGAGACCCAGTACTTC. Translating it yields CAIGLAGGQETQYF.

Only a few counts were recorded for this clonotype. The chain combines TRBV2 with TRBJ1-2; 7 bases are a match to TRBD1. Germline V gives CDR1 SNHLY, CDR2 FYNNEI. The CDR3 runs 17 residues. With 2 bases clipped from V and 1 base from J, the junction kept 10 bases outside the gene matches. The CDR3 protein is CASSELAAGQYNYGYTF. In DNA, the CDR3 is TGTGCCAGCAGTGAATTGGCCGCGGGACAGTATAACTATGGCTACACCTTC.

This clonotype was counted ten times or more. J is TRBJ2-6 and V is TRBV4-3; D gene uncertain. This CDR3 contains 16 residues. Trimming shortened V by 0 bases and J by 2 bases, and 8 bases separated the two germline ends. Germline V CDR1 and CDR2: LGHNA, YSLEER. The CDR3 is CASSQDRVAGANVLTF. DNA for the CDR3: TGCGCCAGCAGCCAAGATAGGGTCGCTGGGGCCAACGTCCTGACTTTC.

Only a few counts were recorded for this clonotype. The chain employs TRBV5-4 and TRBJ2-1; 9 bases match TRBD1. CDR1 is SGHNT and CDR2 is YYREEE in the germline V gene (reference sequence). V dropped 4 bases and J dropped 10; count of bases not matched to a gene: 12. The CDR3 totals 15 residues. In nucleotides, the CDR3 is TGTGCCAGCAGCCTCGGGACAGGGACCCTCGGGGAGCAGTTCTTC. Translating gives CASSLGTGTLGEQFF.

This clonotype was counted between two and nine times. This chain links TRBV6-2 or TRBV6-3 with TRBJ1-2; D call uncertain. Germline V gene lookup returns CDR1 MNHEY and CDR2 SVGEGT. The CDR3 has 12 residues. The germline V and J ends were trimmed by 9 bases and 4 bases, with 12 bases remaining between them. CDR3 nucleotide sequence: TGTGCCAGTGCTGATTGGGGCTATGGCTACACCTTC. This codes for CASADWGYGYTF.

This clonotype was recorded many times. This CDR3 reads CASSLASPSYEQYF. The DNA of the CDR3 is TGTGCCAGCAGCTTGGCATCTCCATCCTACGAGCAGTACTTC. V usage is TRBV7-9 and J usage is TRBJ2-7; D gene uncertain. Trimming cost V 3 bases and J 1 base, with 10 bases left between them. Per germline, CDR1 SEHNR and CDR2 FQNEAQ (reference sequence). The CDR3 has 14 amino acids.

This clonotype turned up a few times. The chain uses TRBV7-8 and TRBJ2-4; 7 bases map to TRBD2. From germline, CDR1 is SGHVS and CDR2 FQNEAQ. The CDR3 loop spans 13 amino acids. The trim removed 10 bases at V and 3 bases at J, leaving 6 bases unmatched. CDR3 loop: CATTSGGKNIQYF. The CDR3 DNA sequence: TGTGCCACTACGTCGGGGGGCAAAAACATTCAGTACTTC.

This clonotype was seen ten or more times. CDR3 nucleotide sequence: TGTGCCAGCAGCCTTAGCGGATACACAGATACGCAGTATTTT. This translates into CASSLSGYTDTQYF. The J gene is TRBJ2-3, the V gene TRBV7-9; the D gene is possibly TRBD2 (6 bases). The V end lost 5 bases, the J end lost 2 bases, and 11 bases lay between the germline ends. The germline V gene encodes CDR1 SEHNR and CDR2 FQNEAQ (reference sequence). The CDR3 extends over 14 amino acids.

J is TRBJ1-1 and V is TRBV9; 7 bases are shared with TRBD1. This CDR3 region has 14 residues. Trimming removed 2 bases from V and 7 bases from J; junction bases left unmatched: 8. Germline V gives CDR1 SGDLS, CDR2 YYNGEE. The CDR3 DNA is TGTGCCAGCAGCGTGGGGGACAGCCAACGTGAAGCTTTCTTT. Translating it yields CASSVGDSQREAFF.

In DNA, the CDR3 is TGTGCCAGCAGCTTAGGCCAGCGGTGGGGCGAGCAGTACTTC. It specifies CASSLGQRWGEQYF. This sequence joins TRBV11-2 and TRBJ2-7, with a possible D match to TRBD2 (5 bases). V lost 1 base and J lost 6, with 13 bases in between. This CDR3 spans 14 amino acids. In germline, CDR1 is SGHAT, CDR2 FQNNGV.

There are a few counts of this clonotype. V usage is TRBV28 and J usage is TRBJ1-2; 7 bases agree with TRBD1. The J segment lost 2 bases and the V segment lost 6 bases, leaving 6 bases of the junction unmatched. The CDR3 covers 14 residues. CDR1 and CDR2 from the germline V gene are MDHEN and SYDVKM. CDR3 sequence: CASRNRGSNYGYTF. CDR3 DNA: TGTGCCAGCAGAAACAGGGGATCGAACTATGGCTACACCTTC.

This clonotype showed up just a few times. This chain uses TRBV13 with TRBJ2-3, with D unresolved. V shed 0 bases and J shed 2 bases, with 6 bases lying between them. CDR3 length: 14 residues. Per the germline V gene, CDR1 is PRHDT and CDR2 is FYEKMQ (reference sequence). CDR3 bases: TGTGCCAGCAGCTTAGGCACAATCACAGATACGCAGTATTTT. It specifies CASSLGTITDTQYF. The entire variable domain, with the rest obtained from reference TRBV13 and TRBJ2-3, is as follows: AAGVIQSPRHLIKEKRETATLKCYPIPRHDTVYWYQQGPGQDPQFLISFYEKMQSDKGSIPDRFSAQQFSDYHSELNMSSLELGDSALYFCASSLGTITDTQYFGPGTRLTVL.

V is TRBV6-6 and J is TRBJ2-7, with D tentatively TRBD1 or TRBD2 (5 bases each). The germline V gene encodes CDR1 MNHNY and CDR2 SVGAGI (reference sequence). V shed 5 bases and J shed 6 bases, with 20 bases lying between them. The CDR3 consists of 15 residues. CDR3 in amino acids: CASSPQVGDVSEQYF. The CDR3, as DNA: TGTGCCAGCAGTCCCCAGGTAGGGGACGTTAGCGAGCAGTACTTC.

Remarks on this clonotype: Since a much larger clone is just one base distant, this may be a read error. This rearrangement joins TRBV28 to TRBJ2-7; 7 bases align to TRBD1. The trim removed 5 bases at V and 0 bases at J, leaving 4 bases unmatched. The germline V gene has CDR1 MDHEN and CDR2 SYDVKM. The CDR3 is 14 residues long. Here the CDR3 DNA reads TGTGCCAGCAGTCCACAGGGGAGCTCCTACGAGCAGTACTTC. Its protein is CASSPQGSSYEQYF.